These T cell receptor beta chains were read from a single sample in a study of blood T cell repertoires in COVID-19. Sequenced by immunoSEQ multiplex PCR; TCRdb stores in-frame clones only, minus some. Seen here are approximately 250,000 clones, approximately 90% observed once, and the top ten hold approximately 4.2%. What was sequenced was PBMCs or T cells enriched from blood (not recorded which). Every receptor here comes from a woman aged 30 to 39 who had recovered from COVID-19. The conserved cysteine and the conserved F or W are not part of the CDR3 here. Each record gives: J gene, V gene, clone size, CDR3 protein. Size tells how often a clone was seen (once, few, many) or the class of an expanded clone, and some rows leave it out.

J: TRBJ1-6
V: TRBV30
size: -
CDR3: AWRDSWNSPLH

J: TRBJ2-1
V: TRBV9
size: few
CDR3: ASSVRSDEGNEQF

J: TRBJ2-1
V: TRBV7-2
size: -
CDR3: ASSLGSGSYNEQF

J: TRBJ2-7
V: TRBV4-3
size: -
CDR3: ASSFGLAAYEQY

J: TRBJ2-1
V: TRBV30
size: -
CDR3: AWSRGTSEPGWQF

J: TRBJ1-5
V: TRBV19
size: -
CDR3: ASCTQGPHQPQH

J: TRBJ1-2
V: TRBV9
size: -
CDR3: ASSVAGTGDYGYT

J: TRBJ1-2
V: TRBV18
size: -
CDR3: ASSPGTGDYGYT

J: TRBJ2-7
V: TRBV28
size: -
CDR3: ASRPPGQGEKRQY

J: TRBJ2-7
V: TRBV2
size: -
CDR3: ASSGISYEQY

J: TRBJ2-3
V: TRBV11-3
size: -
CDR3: ASSQGTDTQY

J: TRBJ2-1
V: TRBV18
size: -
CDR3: ASSLGTVYNEQF

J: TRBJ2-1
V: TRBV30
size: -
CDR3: AWSVKLAGGNEQF

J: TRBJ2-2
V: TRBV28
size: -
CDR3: ASSLRRDTGELF

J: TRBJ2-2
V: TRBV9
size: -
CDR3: ARAGGRGYTGELF

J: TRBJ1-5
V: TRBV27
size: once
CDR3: ASSPRGGHNQPQH

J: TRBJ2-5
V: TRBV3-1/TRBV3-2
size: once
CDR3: ASSHGGLAGGPLETQY

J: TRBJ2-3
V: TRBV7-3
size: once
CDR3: ASSLSGSTDTQY

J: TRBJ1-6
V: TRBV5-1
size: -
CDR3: ASSEGLSSYNSPLH

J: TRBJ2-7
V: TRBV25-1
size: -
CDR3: ASSELQGGGYEQY

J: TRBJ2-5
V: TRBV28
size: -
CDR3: ASSAYRGWQETQY

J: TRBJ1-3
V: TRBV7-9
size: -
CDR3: ASSEGSGNTIY

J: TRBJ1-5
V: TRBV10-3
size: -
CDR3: AISDKGDQPQH

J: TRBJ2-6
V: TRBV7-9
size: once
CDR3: ATPPGDGANVLT

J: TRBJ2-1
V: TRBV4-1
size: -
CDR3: ASSQLGLGNEQF

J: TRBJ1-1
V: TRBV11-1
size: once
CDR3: ASSLERGGWTEAF

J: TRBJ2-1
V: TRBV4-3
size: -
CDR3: ASSQAFEPSGRGNNEQF

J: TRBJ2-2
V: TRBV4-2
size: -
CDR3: ASSQGPAETAGELF

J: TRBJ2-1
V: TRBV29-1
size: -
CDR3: SAEIQAGLAGGGSSYNEQF

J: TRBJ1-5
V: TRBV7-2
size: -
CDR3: ASSLVRGGNQPQH

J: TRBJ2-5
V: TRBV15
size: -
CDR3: ATSRDREETQY

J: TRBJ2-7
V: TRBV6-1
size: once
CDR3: ASTPGLAAYEQY

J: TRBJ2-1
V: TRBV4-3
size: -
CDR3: ASSQVGLDNEQF

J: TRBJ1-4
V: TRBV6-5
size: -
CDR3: ASSSGAGGANEKLF

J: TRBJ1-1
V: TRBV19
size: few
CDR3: ASSFPGGRTEAF

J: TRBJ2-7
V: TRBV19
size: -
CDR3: ASNPGTGTYEQY

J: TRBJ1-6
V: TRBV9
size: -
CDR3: ASSVESGPKLNSPLH

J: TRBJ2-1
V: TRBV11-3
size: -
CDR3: ASSIRQGSYNEQF

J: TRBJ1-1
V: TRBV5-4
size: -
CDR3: ASSLAYGNTEAF

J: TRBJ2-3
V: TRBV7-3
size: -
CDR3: ASSTSGRAGDTQY

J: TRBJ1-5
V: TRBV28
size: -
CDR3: ASSISRGSNQPQH

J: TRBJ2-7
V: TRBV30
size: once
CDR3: AWGLAGVSEQY

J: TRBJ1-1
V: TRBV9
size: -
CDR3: ASSTTGGTEAF

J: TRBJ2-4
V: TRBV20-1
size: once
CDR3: SGQKNIQY

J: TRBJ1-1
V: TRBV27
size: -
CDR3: ASSLEGSGTEAF

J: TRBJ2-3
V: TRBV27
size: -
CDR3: ASRTSGRGLSTDTQY

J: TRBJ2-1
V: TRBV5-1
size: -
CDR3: ASSLGRGSGQINEQF

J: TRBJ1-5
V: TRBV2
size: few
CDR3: ASSAIQGLTQPQH

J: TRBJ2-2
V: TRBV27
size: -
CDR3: ASSPLAGKSNTGELF

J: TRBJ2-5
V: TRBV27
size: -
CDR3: ASSQGGVWETQY

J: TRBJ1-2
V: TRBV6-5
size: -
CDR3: ASSSTDSGYGYT

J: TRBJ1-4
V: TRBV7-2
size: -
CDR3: ASSLGGVGEKLF